This T cell receptor beta chain was observed in a study of blood T cell repertoires in COVID-19 (dated by TCRdb to 2020 to 2022). At the level of the whole study: The collaborator samples originated in the United States, Italy and Spain and spanned the acute and convalescent phases of COVID-19. Samples came from the ongoing ImmuneRACE study (first 160 participants) plus 1,254 subjects from 6 global collaborators. The sample metadata nearly always contained a de-identified subject ID, COVID-19 status, age in years and sex. The repertoires were made available in a free public database intended to serve as a resource for research on the immune response to SARS-CoV-2. HLA class I and class II types, where available, came from metadata supplied by the sample provider rather than from assay-based typing. The dataset comprised deeply sampled blood TCRbeta repertoires from subjects exposed to, actively infected with, or recovered from COVID-19. The prospective study material was composed of cDNA or gDNA derived from T cells, B-cell-depleted T cells, or PBMCs. Here is what the overall study found, with its caveats: Clinical and demographic metadata were provided uncurated, with the amount varying by source and participant.

One collaborating source in Seattle enrolled patients during active infection and followed them longitudinally through the course of disease. Each collaborating institution followed its own protocols to collect whole blood in K2EDTA tubes. For TCRbeta analysis, collaborators shipped samples in one of three forms: frozen whole blood, isolated PBMCs, or DNA extracted from either of those sample types. A remark on this clone: Its antigen is unknown. No clone much larger than this one lies a single base away; base qualities are absent.

The germline ends are 10 bases apart after V is trimmed by 2 bases and J by 0 bases. CDR3 length: 16 amino acids, cysteine to phenylalanine. Solely the CDR3 DNA is kept, with 48 bases framed from the first base. According to the germline V gene, CDR1 reads MNHEY and CDR2 reads SVGEGT. The immunoSEQ Assay, a bias-controlled multiplex PCR, was used to amplify TCRbeta CDR3 regions from genomic DNA. The study's processing was this. Nucleated cell counts per sample were estimated from amplification of reference gene primers within the assay. To quantify the absolute abundance of each unique TCRbeta CDR3 rearrangement, sequence reads were collapsed and filtered. For each sample, productive Simpson clonality was calculated as the square root of Simpson's diversity index across productive rearrangements. Not all clones reach the TCRdb copy of this immuneACCESS table, which keeps in-frame sequences only. Checked studies attribute under half of the gap to unresolved V genes and leave the rest unexplained. That table furnishes V, J and clone size, whereas the DNA furnished D and trimming. The sample profile shows some 200,000 clones; roughly 85% of them were found once. The ten biggest clones cover about 2.5% of the sample.

The receptor was derived from a woman in her 70s with COVID-19, enrolled during active disease. The sequencing sample was made of peripheral blood. This chain joins TRBV6-2 or TRBV6-3 to TRBJ2-2; 6 matching bases give a weak D call of TRBD1. In nucleotides, the sequence is TGTGCCAGCAGTTACCCGACAGGAACGAACACCGGGGAGCTGTTTTTT. The encoded protein is CASSYPTGTNTGELFF.